This passage covers 14 T cell receptor beta chains from one sample sequenced in a study of OX40 agonist ivuxolimab in advanced cancers. Libraries were prepared by immunoSEQ multiplex PCR; TCRdb keeps only in-frame clonotypes and omits some of them. The top ten clones hold about 0.99% of a sample with around 78,000 clones, more than 80% of them seen once. The specimen was CD4+ or CD8+ T cells sorted from blood, collected in a trial of the OX40 agonist ivuxolimab. These receptors all stem from an adult with an advanced solid tumor such as melanoma, head and neck, liver or kidney cancer.

A note on this clone: The same CDR3 also results from other DNA sequences found in this sample. This chain joins TRBV11-3 and TRBJ2-5; D is tentatively TRBD1 or TRBD2 (5 bases each). CDR1 is SGHNT, CDR2 YENEEA, per germline. This CDR3 spans 13 amino acids. Trimming stripped 5 bases from V and 1 base from J, with 8 bases between. The chain's CDR3 is CASSLGTQETQYF. The CDR3 DNA is TGTGCCAGCAGCCTCGGGACCCAAGAGACCCAGTACTTC.

V usage is TRBV30 and J usage is TRBJ2-3; D not resolved. Germline V gene sequence: CDR1 GTSNPN, CDR2 SVGIG (reference sequence). CDR3 length: 13 amino acids. V was clipped by 4 bases and J by 8 bases, with 16 bases between them. Here the CDR3 reads CAWTPDRVSTQYF. As DNA, the CDR3 is TGTGCCTGGACCCCGGACCGAGTTTCTACGCAGTATTTT. Drawing the rest from reference TRBV30 and TRBJ2-3, the complete variable domain is SQTIHQWPATLVQPVGSPLSLECTVEGTSNPNLYWYRQAAGRGLQLLFYSVGIGQISSEVPQNLSASRPQDRQFILSSKKLLLSDSGFYLCAWTPDRVSTQYFGPGTRLTVL.

The CDR3 loop is CASSPGQVDYGYTF. CDR3 DNA: TGTGCCAGCAGCCCAGGACAGGTGGATTATGGCTACACCTTC. The genes are TRBV9 and TRBJ1-2; TRBD1 aligns across 7 bases. CDR3 length equals 14 residues. The trim removed 4 bases at V and 5 bases at J, leaving 8 bases unmatched. Germline values: CDR1 SGDLS, CDR2 YYNGEE.

The gene calls are TRBV30 and TRBJ2-5, with 11 bases aligning to TRBD2. CDR3 length: 15 amino acids. V lost 0 bases to trimming and J lost 4 bases; unmatched junction nucleotides: 4. In germline, CDR1 is GTSNPN, CDR2 SVGIG (reference sequence). In DNA, the CDR3 is TGTGCCTGGAGTGTAGGGCTAGCGGGAGGAGAGACCCAGTACTTC. Residues: CAWSVGLAGGETQYF.

V gene TRBV10-3 combines with J gene TRBJ2-5; TRBD1 matches at 9 bases. The CDR3 has 14 residues. V lost 6 bases to trimming and J lost 0 bases; unmatched junction nucleotides: 2. From germline, CDR1 is ENHRY and CDR2 SYGVKD. CDR3 in amino acids: CAISGTGYQETQYF. For the CDR3, the DNA is TGTGCCATCAGCGGGACAGGGTACCAAGAGACCCAGTACTTC.

The chain employs TRBV5-1 and TRBJ2-3, with a possible D match to TRBD2 (6 bases). Looked up from germline, CDR1 is SGHRS and CDR2 is YFSETQ. This CDR3 spans 16 amino acids. V dropped 2 bases and J dropped 2 bases, with 15 bases sitting between them. CDR3 DNA: TGCGCCAGCAGCTTCGGGGCGGGGACCTACACAGATACGCAGTATTTT. Encoded protein: CASSFGAGTYTDTQYF.

V usage is TRBV19 and J usage is TRBJ2-7; perhaps TRBD1 as D (5 bases). CDR3 size: 14 residues. V dropped 5 bases and J dropped 0 bases, with 11 bases sitting between them. The V gene's germline CDR1 is LNHDA and CDR2 SQIVND (reference sequence). The DNA for the CDR3 is TGTGCCAGTAGTCAAACAGGAAGCTCCTACGAGCAGTACTTC. This codes for CASSQTGSSYEQYF. Based on the CDR3 plus reference TRBV19 and TRBJ2-7, the full variable domain is DGGITQSPKYLFRKEGQNVTLSCEQNLNHDAMYWYRQDPGQGLRLIYYSQIVNDFQKGDIAEGYSVSREKKESFPLTVTSAQKNPTAFYLCASSQTGSSYEQYFGPGTRLTVT.

The rearrangement uses TRBV5-5 and TRBJ1-3; D not resolved. Germline CDR1 SGHKS, CDR2 YYEKEE (reference sequence). The CDR3 loop spans 15 amino acids. V was cut by 3 bases and J by 4 bases, with 14 bases left in between. The CDR3 reads CASSSLLSAGNTIYF. The CDR3 DNA reads as TGTGCCAGCAGCTCCCTCTTATCGGCCGGAAACACCATATATTTT.

The rearrangement links TRBV13 to TRBJ2-7; 12 bases map to TRBD2. V dropped 4 bases and J dropped 7; count of bases not matched to a gene: 5. Per the germline V gene, CDR1 is PRHDT and CDR2 is FYEKMQ (reference sequence). This CDR3 contains 14 residues. In DNA form, the CDR3 reads TGTGCCAGCAGCTCTAGCGGGAGGGCCTGGGAGCAGTACTTC. Its protein is CASSSSGRAWEQYF.

The gene calls are TRBV10-2 and TRBJ1-5, with TRBD1 identical over 9 bases. Per the germline V gene, CDR1 is WSHSY and CDR2 is SAAADI. V was pared by 6 bases and J by 4 bases, with 7 bases of the junction left unmatched. The CDR3 runs 15 residues. The CDR3 bases are TGCGCCAGCAGACCCGGACAGGGGAGGAATCAGCCCCAGCATTTT. This codes for CASRPGQGRNQPQHF.

This sequence joins TRBV9 and TRBJ2-3; D not certain. The ends were cut back, 0 bases at V and 0 bases at J, with 8 bases in the middle. This CDR3 is 15 amino acids long. Germline values: CDR1 SGDLS, CDR2 YYNGEE. The CDR3 spells CASSVDTRSTDTQYF. For the CDR3, the DNA is TGTGCCAGCAGCGTAGATACCCGTAGCACAGATACGCAGTATTTT.

The chain is built from TRBV4-1 and TRBJ2-1; 8 bases align to TRBD2. The germline V gene encodes CDR1 MGHRA and CDR2 YSYEKL. J gave up 3 bases and V 0 bases, and 16 bases lay outside the gene matches. The CDR3 length is 20 residues. CDR3 region: CASSQDRTRLLAASYNEQFF. The CDR3 bases are TGCGCCAGCAGCCAAGATAGGACTCGGCTACTAGCGGCAAGCTACAATGAGCAGTTCTTC.

The chain has TRBV18 and TRBJ2-7; 9 bases agree with TRBD2. The CDR3 loop spans 15 amino acids. The V segment lost 2 bases and the J segment 3 bases; nucleotides outside the gene matches: 5. Germline CDR1 KGHSH, CDR2 LQKENI. The CDR3 protein is CASSPSNSGGYEQYF. CDR3 DNA sequence: TGTGCCAGCTCACCATCCAATAGCGGGGGCTACGAGCAGTACTTC.

The chain couples TRBV5-1 to TRBJ2-7; 9 nucleotides match TRBD2. The trim removed 4 bases at V and 7 bases at J, leaving 12 bases unmatched. Germline assignment: CDR1 SGHRS and CDR2 YFSETQ. This CDR3 has 15 residues. The CDR3 nucleotides read TGCGCCAGCAGCCTGACTAGCGGATCATCGGGGGAGCAGTACTTC. Its translation: CASSLTSGSSGEQYF.